This paragraph reports one TCR beta chain. Its antigen remains undetermined. No per-base quality is available; no much larger clone lies one base away. In light of the paper, this sample's time point label describes: about 28 days (+/-7) after the second vaccine dose. AZD1222 recipients whose second dose came at about 4 weeks and those whose second dose came at about 12 weeks were combined into one group, since spike-specific TCR depth and breadth did not differ between the two schedules. Samples from vaccinated people were obtained from the UK trials COV001 and COV002, which included a single-blind randomized controlled phase 2/3 trial of AZD1222 (ChAdOx1 nCoV-19) in healthy adults. For TCRbeta chain sequencing, PBMC samples were collected from trial participants at day 0 and at day 28 after the second dose. The CDR3 regions of human TCRbeta chains were subjected to immunosequencing. In the authors' own workflow: Repertoire TCRs were matched against a reference library of SARS-CoV-2-specific TCRs generated with the MIRA antigen-specificity platform. Breadth was defined as the fraction of unique TCRs that were SARS-CoV-2-associated, and depth was defined as the fraction of total T cells that were SARS-CoV-2-associated. Using the MIRA data, each spike-specific TCR was assigned both to the spike region to which the TCR was reactive and to a CD4 or CD8 class. Log10-transformed breadth and depth values were compared by one-way ANOVA with Sidak's multiple comparisons tests. TCRdb took over this immuneACCESS table, retaining in-frame rearrangements with V and J assigned. Such tables are incomplete; in checked studies, under half of the missing clones stem from an unresolved V gene, and the remainder is unexplained. V and J calls and clone size come straight from that table; D and trimming were deduced from the DNA. The sample table holds tens of thousands of clones, of which 80% to 90% were seen once. Clones ranked in the top ten supply roughly 28% of the sample.

From cysteine to phenylalanine, the CDR3 is 12 amino acids long. Only the CDR3 DNA stays, 36 bases, in frame from base 1. Relative to germline, V is 6 bases shorter and J is 5 bases shorter, with 11 bases between their ends. CDR1 and CDR2 are read off the germline V gene as SNHLY and FYNNEI. The data were obtained in a study of T cell responses to AZD1222 COVID-19 vaccine (dated by TCRdb to about 2021). At the level of the whole study: TCR sequencing covered approximately 230 trial participants: 207 given two doses of AZD1222 and 26 given two doses of MenACWY control vaccine. Trial participants were enrolled into age subgroups of 18-55, 56-69 and 70-plus years, which contained about 150, 27 and 61 TCR-sequenced participants, respectively.

Summary of the overall study and its limitations: Nearly half of unique spike-specific TCRs reportedly recognized epitopes outside regions mutated in the B.1.351 and B.1.1.7 variants. Spike-specific TCR breadth and depth rose significantly after two AZD1222 doses compared with day 0 and with MenACWY recipients. Most participants were white British and females outnumbered males, and the authors suggested that clonal diversity may have been underestimated. In the small 56-69-year group, the increase in depth fell short of significance, most likely because of low power. The vaccine-associated CD4 TCRs covered the entire spike protein, and the dominant responses fell in regions 160-218 and 743-854. Only six AZD1222 recipients were SARS-CoV-2 seropositive at baseline, limiting conclusions about previously exposed vaccinees. Because no day 14 peak-response samples were available, the repertoires could be characterized only after the peak T cell response.

The chain joins TRBV2 to TRBJ2-7, and the D gene may be TRBD2, 5 bases matching. This sequence was found in an adult who received the AZD1222 COVID-19 vaccine. The sequencing here drew on peripheral blood, taken 28 days after the second AZD1222 dose. The DNA reads as follows: TGTGCCAGCAGATCCCCGGGGAACGAGCAGTACTTC. This codes for CASRSPGNEQYF.